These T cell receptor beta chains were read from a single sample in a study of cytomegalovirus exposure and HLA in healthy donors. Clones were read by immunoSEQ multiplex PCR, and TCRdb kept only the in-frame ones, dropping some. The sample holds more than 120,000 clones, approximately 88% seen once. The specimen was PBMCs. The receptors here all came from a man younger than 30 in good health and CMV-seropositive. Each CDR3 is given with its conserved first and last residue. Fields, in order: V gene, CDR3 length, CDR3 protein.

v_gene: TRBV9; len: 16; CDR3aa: CASSAQLGTVGNTIYF
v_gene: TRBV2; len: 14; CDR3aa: CASSRGGPQETQYF
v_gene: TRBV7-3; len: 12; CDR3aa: CASSTGVGEQYF
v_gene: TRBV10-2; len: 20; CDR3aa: CASSGGRGLGGRTSYNEQFF
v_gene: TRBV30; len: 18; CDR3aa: CAWSVSWGDYRRGYGYTF
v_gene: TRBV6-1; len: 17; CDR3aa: CASSEDERTGPYNEQFF
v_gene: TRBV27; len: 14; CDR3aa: CASSLSNRGAEAFF
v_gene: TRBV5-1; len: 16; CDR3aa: CASSVSGTGDQETQYF
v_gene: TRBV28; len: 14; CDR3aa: CASSLPPPLYGYTF
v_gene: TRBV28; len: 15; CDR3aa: CASSWLQGNNYGYTF
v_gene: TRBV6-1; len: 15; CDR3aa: CASQTGTSGNGEQFF
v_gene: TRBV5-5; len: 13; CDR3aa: CASSEQGWYEQYF
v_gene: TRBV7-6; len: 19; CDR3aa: CASSLGYRGQTLANYGYTF
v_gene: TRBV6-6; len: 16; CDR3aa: CASRRLMRSSYNEQFF
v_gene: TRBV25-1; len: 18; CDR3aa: CASSELKPGTGGYNEQFF
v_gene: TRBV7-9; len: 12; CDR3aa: CASSSLGLVQFF